This T cell receptor beta chain was documented in a study of T cell changes during pregnancy in multiple sclerosis. This clone was seen only a few times. This table comes from immunoSEQ multiplex PCR, and its TCRdb copy is limited to in-frame clones, with some not included. The data contain 55,000 to 65,000 clones, 90% of them singletons. Trimming removed 5 bases from V and 7 bases from J, with 15 bases in between. The CDR3 spans 14 residues. Germline CDR1 is SGHTA and CDR2 is FQGNSA. The sequenced sample was peripheral blood, obtained in the first trimester of pregnancy. The origin of this receptor is a female donor in good health, enrolled as a control in a pregnancy study. This chain uses TRBV7-2 with TRBJ2-1; perhaps TRBD2 as D (5 bases). This chain's CDR3 is CASSESGNRNEQFF. CDR3 nucleotide sequence: TGTGCCAGCAGCGAATCGGGGAATAGGAATGAGCAGTTCTTC.